This entry lists 29 T cell receptor beta chains sequenced from one sample in a study of spatial heterogeneity in lung cancer. Sample time point: sample taken at primary tumor resection. Sequencing was performed on whole RNA extracted from tumor and nontumor lung tissue, or from frozen PBMC, and the material was left unsorted. In TCRdb, the 5' RACE reads were re-called with MiXCR into one record per CDR3 protein. The data contain 5,500 to 8,000 distinct CDR3 sequences, roughly 21% of them seen just once; the ten biggest clones take up around 18%. Source: PBMCs, taken at surgery. Receptors originate from a female donor with early-stage non-small cell lung cancer.

The chain is built from TRBV6-2 or TRBV6-3 and TRBJ2-1; no reliable D call. This CDR3 is 19 amino acids long. V lost 0 bases and J 5 bases, leaving 23 bases between the germline ends. CDR1 and CDR2 (germline): MNHEY, SVGEGT. CDR3 residues: CASSYSLPLAQRFDNEQFF. The CDR3 nucleotides read TGTGCCAGCAGTTACTCCCTTCCGCTCGCGCAACGATTCGACAATGAGCAGTTCTTC.

This clonotype qualifies as medium-sized (0.01 to 0.1%). The CDR3 DNA reads TGTGCCAGCAGCGCCGGGACTAGCGAGCGGGAGACCCAGTACTTC. Its translation is CASSAGTSERETQYF. The chain carries TRBV6-5 and TRBJ2-5, with 10 bases fitting TRBD2. The trim removed 6 bases at V and 5 bases at J, leaving 9 bases unmatched. Germline lookup yields CDR1 MNHEY and CDR2 SVGAGI. The CDR3 sequence is 15 residues long.

By proportion, this clonotype is medium-sized. CDR3 sequence reads: CASSFGESGGYTF. The DNA of the CDR3 is TGTGCCAGCAGCTTTGGGGAGTCTGGTGGCTACACCTTC. The chain combines TRBV7-9 with TRBJ1-2; D is uncertain. Germline V gives CDR1 SEHNR, CDR2 FQNEAQ (reference sequence). The germline V and J ends were trimmed by 3 bases and 7 bases, with 12 bases remaining between them. The CDR3 length is 13 residues.

V and J are TRBV12-3 or TRBV12-4 and TRBJ2-7, with 8 bases lining up with TRBD2. Germline trimming cut 0 bases from V and 2 bases from J; bases unmatched to any gene: 6. This CDR3 is built from 16 residues. For the CDR3, the DNA is TGTGCCAGCAGTTTAGCGCGGGGGGCACAGGCCTACGAGCAGTACTTC. Translation gives CASSLARGAQAYEQYF.

This clonotype was counted between two and nine times. The CDR3 loop is CASSSGQGAGTQYF. The CDR3 DNA reads TGTGCCAGCAGCTCTGGACAGGGGGCGGGGACCCAGTACTTC. The chain recombines TRBV6-2 or TRBV6-3 with TRBJ2-5, with 11 bases fitting TRBD1. CDR1 and CDR2 from the germline V gene are MNHEY and SVGEGT. The CDR3 spans 14 residues. The junction had 7 bases not matched to a gene; V was cut back by 6 bases and J by 7 bases.

This chain uses TRBV29-1 with TRBJ2-7, with D possibly being TRBD2 (5 bases). The CDR3 sequence is 12 residues long. With 5 bases removed from V and 4 bases from J, the gap between germline ends came to 12 bases. The germline gives CDR1 SQVTM, CDR2 ANQGSEA. The DNA for the CDR3 is TGCAGCGTTAGGCTAGCTTCTTACGAGCAGTACTTC. Translation gives CSVRLASYEQYF.

The V call is TRBV5-1, the J call TRBJ1-4, with 8 bases that match TRBD1. The germline CDR1 and CDR2 sequences are SGHRS and YFSETQ. The CDR3 contains 14 residues. With 4 bases clipped from V and 7 bases from J, the junction kept 6 bases outside the gene matches. The CDR3 sequence: CASSLGTGPEKLFF. The CDR3 nucleotides read TGCGCCAGCAGCCTTGGGACAGGACCTGAAAAACTGTTTTTT.

V gene TRBV12-3 or TRBV12-4 combines with J gene TRBJ2-7; D might be TRBD1 (5 bases). CDR3 length equals 12 residues. The ends were cut back, 4 bases at V and 9 bases at J, with 13 bases in the middle. In DNA, the CDR3 is TGTGCCAGCAGTTCGCAGGGTAAGGGGCAGTACTTC. Translation: CASSSQGKGQYF.

This clonotype is medium-sized (0.01 to 0.1%). The CDR3 loop is CASSFISPFTNEQFF. The CDR3 nucleotides read TGCGCCAGCAGCTTTATTAGTCCGTTTACAAATGAGCAGTTCTTC. The chain uses TRBV5-1 and TRBJ2-1, with unresolved D. The length of the CDR3 is 15 residues. Trimming removed 2 bases at V and 7 bases at J, with 16 bases between. Germline CDR1 reads SGHRS; CDR2 reads YFSETQ.

Many counts were recorded for this clonotype. The chain carries TRBV10-1 and TRBJ2-1, with D tentatively TRBD1 (6 bases). Germline V gene lookup returns CDR1 WNHNN and CDR2 SYGVQD (reference sequence). This CDR3 is built from 16 residues. V lost 4 bases and J lost 9, with 22 bases in between. The CDR3 coding sequence is TGCGCCAGCAGTGGATTCCGAAGACAGGTAGCAGGTGAGCAGTTCTTC. It yields the protein CASSGFRRQVAGEQFF.

About this clonotype: This may be a read error: a much more frequent sequence differs by one nucleotide. The V and J genes are TRBV12-3 or TRBV12-4 and TRBJ2-1; D is uncertain. This CDR3 has 12 residues. The CDR3 sequence: CASSVGNNKQFF. The DNA of the CDR3 is TGTGCCAGCTCCGTCGGAAACAATAAGCAGTTCTTC.

The sample holds one count of this clonotype. The rearrangement joins TRBV20-1 to TRBJ2-2; no definite D call. V was cut by 0 bases and J by 3 bases, with 8 bases left in between. The CDR3 sequence is 14 residues long. The germline gives CDR1 DFQATT, CDR2 SNEGSKA (reference sequence). The CDR3 DNA reads as TGCAGTGCTAGAGATTTCCGGGACACCGGGGAGCTGTTTTTT. Translated, it gives CSARDFRDTGELFF.

This clonotype is termed medium-sized. The genes are TRBV3-1 and TRBJ1-1; D may be TRBD1 (5 bases). The V gene's germline CDR1 is LGHDT and CDR2 YNNKEL (reference sequence). This CDR3 is 14 amino acids long. V was trimmed by 2 bases and J by 8 bases, leaving 15 bases between them. Written as DNA, the CDR3 is TGTGCCAGCAGCCAAAACACGAGGGGAGGAGAAGCTTTCTTT. Protein: CASSQNTRGGEAFF.

This clonotype was counted only a few times. This rearrangement joins TRBV10-3 to TRBJ1-2; D is undetermined. V lost 4 bases to trimming and J lost 5 bases, with 14 bases between them. This CDR3 has 14 amino acids. Germline CDR1 reads ENHRY; CDR2 reads SYGVKD. The CDR3 is CAISGGRVQYGYTF. Written as DNA, the CDR3 is TGTGCCATCAGTGGCGGAAGGGTACAGTATGGCTACACCTTC.

Remarks on this clonotype: This may arise from a read error, as a much more abundant clone is one base away. The rearrangement links TRBV5-6 to TRBJ2-3; no reliable D call. Per germline, CDR1 SGHDT and CDR2 YYEEEE. There are 12 residues in the CDR3. The V end was cut by 2 bases, the J end by 6 bases, with 7 bases between. CDR3 DNA sequence: TGTGCCAGCAGCTTTGTGGTGGATACGCAGTATTTT. This translates into CASSFVVDTQYF.

This clonotype was counted ten times or more. This chain joins TRBV19 and TRBJ1-5; TRBD1 agrees at 7 bases. The CDR3 has 16 residues. Trimming took 4 bases from V and 0 from J; bases not matched to a gene: 6. Germline CDR1 reads LNHDA; CDR2 reads SQIVND (reference sequence). CDR3 region: CASSRTGTDSNQPQHF. Written as DNA, the CDR3 is TGTGCCAGTAGTAGGACCGGGACAGATAGCAATCAGCCCCAGCATTTT.

Sample share makes this clonotype medium-sized. The V and J genes are TRBV7-9 and TRBJ2-7; possible D gene TRBD2, 6 bases. Trimming pared 1 base from V and 5 bases from J, leaving 15 bases between. CDR3 length: 15 residues. Germline CDR1 SEHNR, CDR2 FQNEAQ (reference sequence). CDR3 DNA: TGTGCCAGCAGCTTAGTTTCAGGGAGGTGGGACGAGCAGTACTTC. Amino acid sequence: CASSLVSGRWDEQYF.

This clonotype is medium-sized in the sample. The chain employs TRBV20-1 and TRBJ1-3; TRBD1 aligns across 7 bases. The length of the CDR3 is 14 residues. Losses at the gene ends were 6 bases for V and 0 bases for J; bases not matched to a gene: 5. Germline V lookup: CDR1 DFQATT, CDR2 SNEGSKA (reference sequence). The CDR3 nucleotides read TGCAGTGCCCGGGACAGTACCTCTGGAAACACCATATATTTT. Amino acid sequence: CSARDSTSGNTIYF.

The table lists this clonotype with a few counts. The genes are TRBV12-5 and TRBJ1-1; D unclear. Germline loops: CDR1 LGHNT, CDR2 FRNRAP. The CDR3 totals 12 residues. V was trimmed by 5 bases and J by 8 bases, leaving 12 bases between them. DNA for the CDR3: TGTGCTAGTGGTGTACCCGGGATCGAAGCTTTCTTT. Amino acid sequence: CASGVPGIEAFF.

Judged by abundance, this clonotype is medium-sized. The chain is built from TRBV29-1 and TRBJ1-1; D is possibly TRBD1 (6 bases). Deletions cut 6 bases from V and 6 bases from J, with 23 bases between. The CDR3 totals 15 residues. Germline loops: CDR1 SQVTM, CDR2 ANQGSEA. The DNA for the CDR3 is TGCAGCGTGAAATCCAGTACAGGGACTGGGGCTGAAGCTTTCTTT. It yields the protein CSVKSSTGTGAEAFF. Filled out from reference TRBV29-1 and TRBJ1-1, the complete variable domain reads SAVISQKPSRDICQRGTSLTIQCQVDSQVTMMFWYRQQPGQSLTLIATANQGSEATYESGFVIDKFPISRPNLTFSTLTVSNMSPEDSSIYLCSVKSSTGTGAEAFFGQGTRLTVV.

This chain connects TRBV29-1 to TRBJ1-2, with D unresolved. CDR3 size: 10 residues. V gave up 6 bases and J gave up 8 bases, with 10 bases separating them. Per germline, CDR1 SQVTM and CDR2 ANQGSEA. In nucleotides, the CDR3 is TGCAGCGTGGGGAATGAAGGCTACACCTTC. Protein product: CSVGNEGYTF.

This sequence joins TRBV5-1 and TRBJ2-5; 9 positions match TRBD2. The germline gives CDR1 SGHRS, CDR2 YFSETQ. Trimming cost V 4 bases and J 5 bases; bases outside gene matches: 6. This CDR3 comprises 14 residues. The CDR3 region is CASSPTGLAETQYF. As DNA, the CDR3 is TGCGCCAGCAGCCCCACCGGACTAGCGGAGACCCAGTACTTC.

The chain has TRBV5-1 and TRBJ1-1; 8 nucleotides agree with TRBD1. Per germline, CDR1 SGHRS and CDR2 YFSETQ. Trimming took 3 bases from V and 1 from J; bases not matched to a gene: 8. This CDR3 contains 16 residues. The CDR3 DNA reads TGCGCCAGCAGCTATCAGGGTGGGACAGGGAACACTGAAGCTTTCTTT. This codes for CASSYQGGTGNTEAFF.

This clonotype showed up many times. This chain joins TRBV7-9 and TRBJ2-7, with D possibly TRBD1 on 5 matching bases. This CDR3 comprises 15 residues. V was clipped by 6 bases and J by 0 bases, with 15 bases between them. Germline CDR1 SEHNR, CDR2 FQNEAQ (reference sequence). The CDR3: CASRPDSTSSYEQYF. The CDR3, as DNA: TGTGCCAGCAGACCAGACAGTACGAGCTCCTACGAGCAGTACTTC. Together with reference TRBV7-9 and TRBJ2-7, the CDR3 gives the full variable domain: DTGVSQNPRHKITKRGQNVTFRCDPISEHNRLYWYRQTLGQGPEFLTYFQNEAQLEKSRLLSDRFSAERPKGSFSTLEIQRTEQGDSAMYLCASRPDSTSSYEQYFGPGTRLTVT.

By frequency in the sample, this clonotype is medium-sized (0.01 to 0.1%). The genes are TRBV18 and TRBJ2-3; D is uncertain. This CDR3 contains 12 residues. Germline CDR1 and CDR2: KGHSH and LQKENI. V lost 1 base and J 5 bases, leaving 4 bases between the germline ends. The CDR3 reads CASSPQGDTQYF. The CDR3 DNA sequence: TGTGCCAGCTCACCACAGGGAGATACGCAGTATTTT.

The J gene is TRBJ1-2, the V gene TRBV19; no reliable D call. The CDR3 consists of 11 residues. V shed 5 bases and J shed 9 bases, with 10 bases lying between them. Per the germline V gene, CDR1 is LNHDA and CDR2 is SQIVND (reference sequence). The CDR3 spells CASSVRRRYTF. The DNA of the CDR3 is TGTGCCAGTAGTGTCAGGCGGCGCTACACCTTC. Full variable domain (remainder filled in from reference TRBV19 and TRBJ1-2): DGGITQSPKYLFRKEGQNVTLSCEQNLNHDAMYWYRQDPGQGLRLIYYSQIVNDFQKGDIAEGYSVSREKKESFPLTVTSAQKNPTAFYLCASSVRRRYTFGSGTRLTVV.

Many counts were recorded for this clonotype. The genes are TRBV29-1 and TRBJ2-4; D is possibly TRBD1 (5 bases). CDR3 length: 16 amino acids. Trimming stripped 6 bases from V and 0 bases from J, with 18 bases between. CDR1 and CDR2 from the germline V gene are SQVTM and ANQGSEA. This CDR3 is CSVFLTVELAKNIQYF. DNA of the CDR3: TGCAGCGTCTTCCTGACAGTAGAACTAGCCAAAAACATTCAGTACTTC.

This clonotype qualifies as medium-sized. J is TRBJ2-7 and V is TRBV19; the D is unclear. Germline V CDR1 and CDR2: LNHDA, SQIVND (reference sequence). This CDR3 is built from 13 residues. Trimming shortened V by 6 bases and J by 2 bases, and 11 bases separated the two germline ends. The CDR3 here is CASRFPQAYEQYV. Written as DNA, the CDR3 is TGTGCCAGTAGATTCCCCCAAGCCTACGAGCAGTACGTC.

The chain employs TRBV9 and TRBJ2-7; D gene ambiguous. Germline V gives CDR1 SGDLS, CDR2 YYNGEE. CDR3 length: 14 amino acids. The V end lost 0 bases, the J end lost 1 base, and 8 bases lay between the germline ends. CDR3 DNA sequence: TGTGCCAGCAGCGTAGGTCCAGATTCCTACGAGCAGTACTTC. Its protein product is CASSVGPDSYEQYF.